This is a list of T cell receptor beta chains from one sample in a study of T cell changes during pregnancy in multiple sclerosis. Assay: immunoSEQ multiplex PCR; the TCRdb copy retains only in-frame clones and omits some. Found here are tens of thousands of clones, 70% to 90% of them singletons; the top ten hold less than 2%. Sequenced here: peripheral blood, sampled in the first trimester of pregnancy. All receptors come from a female donor with multiple sclerosis, enrolled in a pregnancy study. Both conserved end residues are part of each CDR3. A D gene is named only where the DNA matches it firmly. Some rows mark clone size as missing; the rest say once, few, many or name a class of expanded clone.

j_call,clone_size,v_call,d_call,cdr3_aa,cdr3_nt
TRBJ2-1,NA,TRBV27,TRBD2,CASSLQFRTSGRGGLNEQFF,TGTGCCAGCAGTTTACAATTTCGGACTAGCGGGAGAGGGGGGCTAAATGAGCAGTTCTTC
TRBJ2-5,NA,TRBV7-2,TRBD1,CASSISRTGGVETQYF,TGTGCCAGCAGTATTTCTAGGACAGGGGGTGTAGAGACCCAGTACTTC
TRBJ2-1,once,TRBV29-1,NA,CSVVSPHYEQFF,TGCAGCGTTGTGTCCCCCCACTATGAGCAGTTCTTC
TRBJ1-5,NA,TRBV5-8,NA,CASSFPGRQPQHF,TGTGCCAGCAGCTTTCCGGGTAGACAGCCCCAGCATTTT
TRBJ1-4,NA,TRBV30,NA,CAWSSTGGREKLFF,TGTGCCTGGAGTTCCACGGGCGGGCGAGAAAAACTGTTTTTT
TRBJ1-1,NA,TRBV2,NA,CASSPQPNTEAFF,TGTGCCAGCAGCCCACAGCCAAACACTGAAGCTTTCTTT
TRBJ1-2,NA,TRBV9,TRBD1,CASSPWDRGLIPPLYGYTF,TGTGCCAGCAGCCCGTGGGACAGGGGGCTCATTCCCCCCCTTTATGGCTACACCTTC
TRBJ2-7,few,TRBV14,TRBD1,CASSQGQGASYEQYF,TGTGCCAGCAGCCAAGGACAGGGGGCTTCGTACGAGCAGTACTTC
TRBJ2-3,NA,TRBV6-4,NA,CASRDRADTQYF,TGTGCCAGCAGGGATCGGGCAGATACGCAGTATTTT
TRBJ2-3,NA,TRBV18,NA,CASSLQDSTDTQYF,TGTGCCAGCTCATTACAGGATTCCACAGATACGCAGTATTTT
TRBJ2-1,NA,TRBV4-2,NA,CASSQARGGYNEQFF,TGTGCCAGCAGCCAAGCGAGAGGGGGCTACAATGAGCAGTTCTTC
TRBJ2-7,NA,TRBV5-5,NA,CASSLAPDTSYEQYF,TGTGCCAGCAGCTTGGCCCCGGACACCTCCTACGAGCAGTACTTC
TRBJ2-2,NA,TRBV7-9,NA,CASSFAGGTGELFF,TGTGCCAGCAGCTTCGCAGGGGGGACCGGGGAGCTGTTTTTT
TRBJ1-4,NA,TRBV5-1,NA,CASSLGLGEKLFF,TGCGCCAGCAGCTTGGGGCTTGGTGAAAAACTGTTTTTT
TRBJ2-7,NA,TRBV19,TRBD2,CASSLRTRDSYEQYF,TGTGCCAGTAGTCTGAGGACTAGAGACTCCTACGAGCAGTACTTC
TRBJ1-5,NA,TRBV27,NA,CASSFSNQPQHF,TGTGCCAGCAGTTTCTCCAATCAGCCCCAGCATTTT
TRBJ2-3,NA,TRBV30,TRBD2,CAWSDPTLAVRSDTQYF,TGTGCCTGGAGTGACCCGACACTAGCGGTTAGATCAGATACGCAGTATTTT
TRBJ2-2,NA,TRBV9,TRBD1,CASSATGGATGELFF,TGTGCCAGCAGCGCAACAGGGGGCGCAACCGGGGAGCTGTTTTTT
TRBJ1-2,NA,TRBV7-8,NA,CASSPGDYGYTF,TGTGCCAGCAGCCCCGGGGACTATGGCTACACCTTC
TRBJ1-2,once,TRBV29-1,TRBD1,CSVGGGTGVYGYTF,TGCAGCGTTGGGGGGGGGACAGGGGTCTATGGCTACACCTTC
TRBJ2-2,NA,TRBV2,NA,CASSLLLTGELFF,TGTGCCAGCAGTTTACTGTTAACCGGGGAGCTGTTTTTT
TRBJ2-3,NA,TRBV5-1,TRBD2,CASSLLSGSGEDTQYF,TGCGCCAGCAGCTTGCTTAGCGGGAGTGGAGAAGATACGCAGTATTTT
TRBJ1-1,once,TRBV7-2,NA,CASSLEEGRAFF,TGTGCCAGCAGCTTAGAGGAGGGGAGGGCTTTCTTT
TRBJ1-4,NA,TRBV15,TRBD1,CATSRGGTGTDEKLFF,TGTGCCACCAGCAGAGGGGGAACCGGGACAGATGAAAAACTGTTTTTT
TRBJ2-3,NA,TRBV5-5,NA,CASSFDYGAQYF,TGTGCCAGCAGCTTTGACTATGGGGCGCAGTATTTT
TRBJ2-7,NA,TRBV5-6,NA,CASSLENQVYEQYF,TGTGCCAGCAGCTTGGAAAACCAGGTCTACGAGCAGTACTTC
TRBJ2-7,NA,TRBV28,NA,CASARTGPRSGRYEQYF,TGTGCCAGCGCCCGGACAGGGCCTAGGAGCGGGAGGTACGAGCAGTACTTC
TRBJ1-1,NA,TRBV5-4,NA,CASSLAGRDAFF,TGTGCCAGCAGCTTAGCAGGGCGGGATGCTTTCTTT
TRBJ2-2,once,TRBV11-2,TRBD2,CASSLVGSGGVNTGELFF,TGTGCCAGCAGCTTAGTAGGGTCGGGGGGAGTGAACACCGGGGAGCTGTTTTTT
TRBJ2-3,NA,TRBV7-2,TRBD2,CASSLRDYRSTDTQYF,TGTGCCAGCAGCTTAAGGGACTACCGTAGCACAGATACGCAGTATTTT
TRBJ2-2,NA,TRBV21-1,NA,CASSNRLAKGGELFF,TGTGCCAGCAGCAACCGACTGGCAAAAGGCGGGGAGCTGTTTTTT
TRBJ1-2,NA,TRBV30,TRBD1,CAWIPRGRVGDYGYTF,TGTGCCTGGATCCCAAGGGGGCGGGTGGGGGACTATGGCTACACCTTC
TRBJ2-1,NA,TRBV6-4,NA,CASSDSYYNEQFF,TGTGCCAGCAGTGACTCTTACTACAATGAGCAGTTCTTC
TRBJ2-2,once,TRBV16,NA,CASSQSGGKNTGELFF,TGTGCCAGCAGCCAATCGGGCGGGAAGAACACCGGGGAGCTGTTTTTT
TRBJ2-7,NA,TRBV18,NA,CASSPRVQGSSYEQYF,TGTGCCAGCTCACCAAGGGTACAGGGTTCGTCCTACGAGCAGTACTTC
TRBJ1-1,NA,TRBV28,TRBD1,CASSYHPGQNLDTEAFF,TGTGCCAGCAGTTATCATCCGGGACAGAATTTGGACACTGAAGCTTTCTTT
TRBJ2-1,NA,TRBV28,NA,CATAYNEQFF,TGTGCCACCGCCTACAATGAGCAGTTCTTC
TRBJ2-3,NA,TRBV30,TRBD2,CAWRRAGGTDTQYF,TGTGCCTGGAGAAGAGCGGGAGGAACAGATACGCAGTATTTT
TRBJ1-2,NA,TRBV5-8,NA,CASSDAMRDYGYTF,TGTGCCAGCAGCGACGCTATGAGGGATTATGGCTACACCTTC
TRBJ2-5,NA,TRBV5-6,TRBD2,CASSLAGGYQETQYF,TGTGCCAGCAGCTTGGCGGGGGGATACCAAGAGACCCAGTACTTC
TRBJ2-7,NA,TRBV27,TRBD2,CASSLKGLAENYEQYF,TGTGCCAGCAGTTTAAAAGGACTAGCGGAGAACTACGAGCAGTACTTC
TRBJ2-1,NA,TRBV27,TRBD2,CASRSSGRRPSRRNEQFF,TGTGCCAGCAGATCTAGCGGGAGAAGACCTAGCCGGCGTAATGAGCAGTTCTTC
TRBJ1-1,NA,TRBV5-1,TRBD1,CASSWDRGNTEAFF,TGCGCCAGCAGTTGGGACAGGGGGAACACTGAAGCTTTCTTT
TRBJ1-2,NA,TRBV6-1,TRBD1,CASGETGMSDYGYTF,TGTGCCAGCGGAGAGACAGGGATGTCGGACTATGGCTACACCTTC
TRBJ1-2,NA,TRBV29-1,NA,CSATRADGYTF,TGCAGCGCAACTAGGGCGGATGGCTACACCTTC
TRBJ2-7,NA,TRBV11-3,NA,CASSLDRVHEQYF,TGTGCCAGCAGCTTAGACAGGGTACACGAGCAGTACTTC
TRBJ2-5,NA,TRBV11-3,TRBD2,CASSLGGREARETQYF,TGTGCCAGCAGCCTAGGGGGGCGGGAGGCTCGAGAGACCCAGTACTTC
TRBJ1-1,NA,TRBV29-1,TRBD1,CSGGQGFGTEAFF,TGCAGCGGAGGACAGGGTTTCGGCACTGAAGCTTTCTTT
TRBJ1-2,NA,TRBV10-3,TRBD1,CAIRRQGAGYGYTF,TGTGCCATCAGAAGACAGGGGGCTGGCTATGGCTACACCTTC
TRBJ1-2,few,TRBV14,NA,CASSPSANYGYTF,TGTGCCAGCAGCCCGTCAGCTAACTATGGCTACACCTTC
TRBJ2-3,NA,TRBV19,TRBD2,CASRGLAGDTDTQYF,TGTGCCAGCAGAGGACTAGCGGGAGACACAGATACGCAGTATTTT
TRBJ2-7,NA,TRBV30,NA,CAWTGIGSYEQYF,TGTGCCTGGACGGGGATAGGATCCTACGAGCAGTACTTC
TRBJ2-1,medium-sized,TRBV19,TRBD2,CARGRWGGLADLVLYEQFF,TGTGCCAGGGGGAGGTGGGGGGGACTAGCGGACCTCGTCCTTTATGAGCAGTTCTTC
TRBJ1-4,NA,TRBV6-5,TRBD1,CASTRTGAGNEKLFF,TGTGCCAGCACCAGAACAGGGGCCGGGAATGAAAAACTGTTTTTT
TRBJ1-1,NA,TRBV9,NA,CASSSKAGPGTEAFF,TGTGCCAGCAGCTCGAAGGCGGGGCCGGGCACTGAAGCTTTCTTT
TRBJ1-5,NA,TRBV28,TRBD1,CASSPGQGADQPQHF,TGTGCCAGCAGTCCGGGACAGGGGGCGGATCAGCCCCAGCATTTT
TRBJ1-2,NA,TRBV5-1,NA,CASSRAGSLKADYGYTF,TGCGCCAGCAGCCGTGCCGGGAGCTTAAAAGCTGACTATGGCTACACCTTC
TRBJ2-7,NA,TRBV27,NA,CASMGGLYEQYF,TGTGCCAGTATGGGCGGGCTTTACGAGCAGTACTTC
TRBJ1-2,once,TRBV30,NA,CAWFIGYGYTF,TGTGCCTGGTTTATCGGCTATGGCTACACCTTC
TRBJ2-5,NA,TRBV9,TRBD2,CASSSGLVKETQYF,TGTGCCAGCAGCTCGGGACTAGTCAAAGAGACCCAGTACTTC